This T cell receptor (beta chain) was retrieved from a study of T cell responses to AZD1222 COVID-19 vaccine. This CDR3 has 15 amino acids. The V segment lost 5 bases and the J segment 3 bases; nucleotides outside the gene matches: 9. Looked up from germline, CDR1 is SEHNR and CDR2 is FQNEAQ (reference sequence). Method: immunoSEQ multiplex PCR; TCRdb's copy keeps in-frame clones and lacks some. The sample lists fewer than 200,000 clones, 75% to 90% occurring once. General study points: Baseline serology detected seropositivity in only six AZD1222 recipients.

Turning to this clone: Its target is not known.

The source material was peripheral blood, sampled on day 0 of AZD1222 vaccination. This sequence joins TRBV7-9 and TRBJ2-7, with TRBD1 identical over 8 bases. The clonotype comes from an adult in good health. The CDR3 here is CASSHGQGLVYEQYF. Here the CDR3 DNA reads TGTGCCAGCAGCCACGGACAGGGTCTCGTCTACGAGCAGTACTTC.